This T cell receptor beta chain stems from a study of response to subunit inactivated influenza vaccine. TCRdb passed the RT-PCR reads through MiXCR, listing each CDR3 protein once. The table shows fewer than 700,000 distinct CDR3 sequences, with roughly 13% occurring only once. Study results and caveats: Authors suggested few new T cells are recruited by each seasonal influenza vaccination.

V lost 6 bases and J lost 3, with 11 bases in between. This CDR3 is 13 amino acids long. A note on this clonotype: Its cognate antigen is unknown.

The rearrangement links TRBV12-3 or TRBV12-4 to TRBJ1-2; D might be TRBD1 (5 bases). Sequenced material: PBMCs from blood, taken 45 days after vaccination. The TCR sequence derives from a man aged 50-59 years who received an inactivated influenza vaccine. For the CDR3, the DNA is TGTGCCAGCAGGTCAGGAGGGGACTATGGCTACACCTTC. Amino acids: CASRSGGDYGYTF.